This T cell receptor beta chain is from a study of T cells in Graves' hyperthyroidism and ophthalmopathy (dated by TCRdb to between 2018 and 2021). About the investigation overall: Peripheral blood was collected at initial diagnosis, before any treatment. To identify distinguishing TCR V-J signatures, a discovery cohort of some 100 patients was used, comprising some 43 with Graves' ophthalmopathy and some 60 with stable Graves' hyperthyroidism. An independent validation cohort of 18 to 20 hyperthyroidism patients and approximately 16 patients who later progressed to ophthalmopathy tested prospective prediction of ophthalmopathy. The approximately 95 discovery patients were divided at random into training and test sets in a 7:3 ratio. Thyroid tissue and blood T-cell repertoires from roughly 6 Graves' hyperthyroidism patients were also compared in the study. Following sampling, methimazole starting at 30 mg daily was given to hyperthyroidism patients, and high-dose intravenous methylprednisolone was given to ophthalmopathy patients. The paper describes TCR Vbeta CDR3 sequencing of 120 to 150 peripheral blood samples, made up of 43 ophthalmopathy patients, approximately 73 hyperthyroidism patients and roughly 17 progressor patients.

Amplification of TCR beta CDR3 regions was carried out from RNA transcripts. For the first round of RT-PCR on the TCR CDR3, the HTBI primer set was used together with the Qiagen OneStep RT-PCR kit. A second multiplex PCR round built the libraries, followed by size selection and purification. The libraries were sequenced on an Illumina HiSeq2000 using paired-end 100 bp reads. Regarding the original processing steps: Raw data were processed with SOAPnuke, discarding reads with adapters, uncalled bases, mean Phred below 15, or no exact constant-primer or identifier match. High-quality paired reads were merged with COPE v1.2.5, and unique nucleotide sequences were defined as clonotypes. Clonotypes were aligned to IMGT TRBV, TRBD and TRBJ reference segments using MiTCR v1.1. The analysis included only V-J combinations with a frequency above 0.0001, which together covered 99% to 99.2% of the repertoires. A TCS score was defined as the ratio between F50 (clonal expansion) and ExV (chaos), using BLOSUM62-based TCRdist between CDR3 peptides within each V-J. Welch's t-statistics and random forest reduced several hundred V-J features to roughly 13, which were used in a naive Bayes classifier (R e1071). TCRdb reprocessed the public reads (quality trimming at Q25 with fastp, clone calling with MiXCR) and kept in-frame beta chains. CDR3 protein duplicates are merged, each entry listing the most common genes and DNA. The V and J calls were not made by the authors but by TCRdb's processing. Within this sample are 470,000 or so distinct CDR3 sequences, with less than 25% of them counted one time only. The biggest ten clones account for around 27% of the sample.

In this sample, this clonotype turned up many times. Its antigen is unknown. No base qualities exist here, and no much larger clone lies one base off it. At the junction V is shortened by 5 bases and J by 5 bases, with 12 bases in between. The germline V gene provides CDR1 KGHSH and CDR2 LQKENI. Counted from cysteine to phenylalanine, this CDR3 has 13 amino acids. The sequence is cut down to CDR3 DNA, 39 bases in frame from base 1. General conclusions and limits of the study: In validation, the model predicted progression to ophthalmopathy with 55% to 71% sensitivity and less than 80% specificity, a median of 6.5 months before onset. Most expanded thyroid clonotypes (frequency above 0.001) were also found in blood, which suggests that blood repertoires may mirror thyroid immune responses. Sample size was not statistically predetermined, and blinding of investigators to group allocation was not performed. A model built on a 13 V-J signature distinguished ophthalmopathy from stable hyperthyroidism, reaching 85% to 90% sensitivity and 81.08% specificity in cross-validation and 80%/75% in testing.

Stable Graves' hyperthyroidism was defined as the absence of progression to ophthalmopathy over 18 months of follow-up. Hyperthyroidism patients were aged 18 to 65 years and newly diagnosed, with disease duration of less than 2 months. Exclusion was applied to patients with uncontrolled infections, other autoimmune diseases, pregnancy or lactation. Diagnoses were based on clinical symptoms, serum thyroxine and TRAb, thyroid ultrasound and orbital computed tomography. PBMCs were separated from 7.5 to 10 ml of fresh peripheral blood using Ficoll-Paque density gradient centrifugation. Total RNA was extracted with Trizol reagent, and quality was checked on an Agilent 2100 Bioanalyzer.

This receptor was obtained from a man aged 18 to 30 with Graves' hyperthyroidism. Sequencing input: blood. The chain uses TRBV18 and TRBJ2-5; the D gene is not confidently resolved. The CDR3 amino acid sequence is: CASSSQEVETQYF. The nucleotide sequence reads TGTGCCAGCTCATCTCAAGAAGTGGAGACCCAGTACTTC.